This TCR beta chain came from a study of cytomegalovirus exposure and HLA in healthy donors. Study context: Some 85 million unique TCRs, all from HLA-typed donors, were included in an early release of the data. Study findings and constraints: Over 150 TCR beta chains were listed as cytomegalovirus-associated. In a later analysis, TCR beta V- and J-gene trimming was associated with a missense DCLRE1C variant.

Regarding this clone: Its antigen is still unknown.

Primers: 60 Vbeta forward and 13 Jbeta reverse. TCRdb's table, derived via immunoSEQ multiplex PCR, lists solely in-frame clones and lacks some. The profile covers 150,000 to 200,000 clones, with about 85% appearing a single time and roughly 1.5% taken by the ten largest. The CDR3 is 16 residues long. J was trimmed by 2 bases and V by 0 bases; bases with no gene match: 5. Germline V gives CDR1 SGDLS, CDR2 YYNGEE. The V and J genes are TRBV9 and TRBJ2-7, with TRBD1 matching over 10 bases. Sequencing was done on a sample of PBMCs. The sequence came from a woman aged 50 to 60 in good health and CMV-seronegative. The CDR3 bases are TGTGCCAGCAGCGTAGAGGCGGGACAGGGGACCTACGAGCAGTACTTC. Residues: CASSVEAGQGTYEQYF.